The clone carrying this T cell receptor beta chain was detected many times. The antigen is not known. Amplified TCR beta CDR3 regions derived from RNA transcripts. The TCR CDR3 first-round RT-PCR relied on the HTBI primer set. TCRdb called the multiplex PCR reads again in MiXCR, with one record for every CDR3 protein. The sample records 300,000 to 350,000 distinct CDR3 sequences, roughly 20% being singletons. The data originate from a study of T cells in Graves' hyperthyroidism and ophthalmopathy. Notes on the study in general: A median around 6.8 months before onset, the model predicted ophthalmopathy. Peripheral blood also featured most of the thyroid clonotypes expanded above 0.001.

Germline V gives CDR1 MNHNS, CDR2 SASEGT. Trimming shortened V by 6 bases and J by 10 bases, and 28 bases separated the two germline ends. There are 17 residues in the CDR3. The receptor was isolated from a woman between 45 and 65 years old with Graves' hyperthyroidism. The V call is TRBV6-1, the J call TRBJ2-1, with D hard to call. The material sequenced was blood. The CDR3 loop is CASRFVHFDPQLGEQFF. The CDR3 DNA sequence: TGTGCCAGCAGATTCGTGCACTTTGACCCGCAGCTGGGGGAGCAGTTCTTC.